This entry features one T cell receptor (beta chain) sequence. The CDR3 has 13 residues. Germline CDR1 and CDR2: SGHTS and YDEGEE. V gave up 4 bases and J gave up 1 base; unmatched junction bases: 1. Original methodology: Nucleated cell counts were estimated from reference gene primer amplification. TCRdb keeps only in-frame clones here, not all; method: immunoSEQ multiplex PCR. V, J and clone size reflect that table, while D and trimming were determined from the DNA. The data show over 110,000 clones, approximately 82% seen once. This record belongs to a study of blood T cell repertoires in COVID-19. Study overall: The United States, Italy and Spain provided the acute and convalescent COVID-19 samples. From T cells, B-cell-depleted T cells, or PBMCs came the material, which was cDNA or gDNA.

The chain uses TRBV5-8 and TRBJ1-1; the match to TRBD1 covers 7 bases. The clonotype originates from a man in his sixties with active or convalescent COVID-19. Sequenced sample: peripheral blood. CDR3 protein: CASSRQGNTEAFF. Written as DNA, the CDR3 is TGTGCCAGCAGCAGACAGGGGAACACTGAAGCTTTCTTT. The entire variable domain, with the rest obtained from reference TRBV5-8 and TRBJ1-1, is as follows: EAGVTQSPTHLIKTRGQQATLRCSPISGHTSVYWYQQALGLGLQFLLWYDEGEERNRGNFPPRFSGRQFPNYSSELNVNALELEDSALYLCASSRQGNTEAFFGQGTRLTVV.